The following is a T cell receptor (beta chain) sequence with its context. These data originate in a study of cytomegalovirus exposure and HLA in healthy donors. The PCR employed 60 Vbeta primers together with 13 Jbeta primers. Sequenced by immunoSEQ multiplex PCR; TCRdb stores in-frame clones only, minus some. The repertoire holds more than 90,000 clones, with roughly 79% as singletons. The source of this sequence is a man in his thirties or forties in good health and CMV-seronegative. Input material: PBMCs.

The DNA of the CDR3 is TGTGCCAGCAGCTTTTCTCCGGGGCAAGGGGGCTATGGCTACACCTTC. Translating gives CASSFSPGQGGYGYTF. The chain employs TRBV11-3 and TRBJ1-2, with TRBD1 as a possible D gene (6 bases). Trimming shortened V by 3 bases and J by 4 bases, and 18 bases separated the two germline ends. The CDR3 contains 16 residues. The V gene's germline CDR1 is SGHNT and CDR2 YENEEA.